These T cell receptor beta chains were read from a single sample in a study of T cells in localized non-small cell lung cancer. Generated by immunoSEQ multiplex PCR, the TCRdb table keeps only in-frame clones and is missing some. Of about 21,000 clones listed, 85% were seen once; the top ten hold more than 15%. The source was PBMCs, collected before any cancer treatment. Every receptor here comes from a woman aged 35-75 years with stage II squamous cell lung carcinoma. CDR3s include the opening cysteine and the closing phenylalanine or tryptophan. The order of the fields is clone size, V gene, D gene, J gene, CDR3 DNA, CDR3 protein. D genes are given only for firm matches. Size is stated for part of the rows, as once, few or many counts, or as a class when the clone is expanded.

few	TRBV27	TRBD2	TRBJ2-7	TGTGCCAGCAGCCAGCGGGGGAAGCAGTACTTC	CASSQRGKQYF
-	TRBV5-4	-	TRBJ2-1	TGTGCCAGCAGCCGCGAAAGGGGAGGTCGGCAGTTCTTC	CASSRERGGRQFF
few	TRBV28	-	TRBJ2-1	TGTGCCAGCAGCCAGACCAGTGAGCAGTTCTTC	CASSQTSEQFF
-	TRBV14	TRBD2	TRBJ2-2	TGTGCCAGCAGTCCCCGCAGGACTAGCGGGAGCCAGGGACCCGGGGAGCTGTTTTTT	CASSPRRTSGSQGPGELFF
-	TRBV6-1	TRBD2	TRBJ2-1	TGTGCCAGCGCCGCTACTAGCGGCCCCTACAATGAGCAGTTCTTC	CASAATSGPYNEQFF
few	TRBV11-3	-	TRBJ2-7	TGTGCCAGCAGCTTAAGTCCTAGTGGTTTCCACGAGCAGTACTTC	CASSLSPSGFHEQYF
-	TRBV11-1	-	TRBJ2-6	TGTGCCAGCAGCCGTGGACTGGAGGACTTCTCTGGGGCCAACGTCCTGACTTTC	CASSRGLEDFSGANVLTF
-	TRBV11-2	TRBD2	TRBJ2-7	TGTGCCAGCAGCTTAGAGGGACTAGCTAGCGAGCAGTACTTC	CASSLEGLASEQYF
-	TRBV2	TRBD2	TRBJ2-1	TGTGCCAGCAGCTTGGGGAGCGGGAGTGAGCAGTTCTTC	CASSLGSGSEQFF
-	TRBV7-8	TRBD1	TRBJ1-2	TGTGCCAGCAGCCTAGTAATAGGGACAGCATATGGCTACACCTTC	CASSLVIGTAYGYTF
-	TRBV15	-	TRBJ2-3	TGTGCCACCAGCAGAGATCTGTGGGGGGAGGCCGCCCCCAATACGCAGTATTTT	CATSRDLWGEAAPNTQYF
once	TRBV28	-	TRBJ2-7	TGTGCCAGCAGTTTGGGCTCTAAGAACGAGCAGTACTTC	CASSLGSKNEQYF
-	TRBV29-1	TRBD2	TRBJ2-7	TGCAGCGGGGGACTAGCGGACGAGCAGTACTTC	CSGGLADEQYF
-	TRBV7-8	-	TRBJ2-7	TGTGCCAGCAGCTTTGGTCTGTACGAGCAGTACTTC	CASSFGLYEQYF
-	TRBV5-6	-	TRBJ2-2	TGTGCCAGCAGCTTGCCTAGCCGGACCGGGGAGCTGTTTTTT	CASSLPSRTGELFF
-	TRBV6-5	-	TRBJ2-7	TGTGCCAGCAGTACAGGACTCCGAAGCGAGCAGTACTTC	CASSTGLRSEQYF
once	TRBV27	-	TRBJ2-2	TGTGCCAGCAGACCGGGCTCGAACACCGGGGAGCTGTTTTTT	CASRPGSNTGELFF
-	TRBV5-1	-	TRBJ2-3	TGCGCCAGCAGCTTGCAAGGCGGCACAGATACGCAGTATTTT	CASSLQGGTDTQYF
-	TRBV19	-	TRBJ2-2	TGTGCCAGTCAAACAGGACATAACACCGGGGAGCTGTTTTTT	CASQTGHNTGELFF
-	TRBV4-3	-	TRBJ2-7	TGCGCCAGCAGCCAAGCTGGGGGGGGCCTTAGGAACGAGCAGTACTTC	CASSQAGGGLRNEQYF
-	TRBV30	-	TRBJ1-4	TGTGCCTGGAGTCAGGGCGGCGCCGGAAAACTGTTTTTT	CAWSQGGAGKLFF
-	TRBV4-2	TRBD1	TRBJ2-1	TGTGCCAGCAGCCCTCTGGCAGGGGGCAATAGGAATGAGCAGTTCTTC	CASSPLAGGNRNEQFF
-	TRBV6-6	-	TRBJ2-5	TGTGCCAGCAGTTATGGGGGAGGCGGGACCCAGTACTTC	CASSYGGGGTQYF
-	TRBV7-9	-	TRBJ2-1	TGTGCCAGCAGCTTGGCTACGCTCTTTGGTGAGCAGTTCTTC	CASSLATLFGEQFF
-	TRBV29-1	-	TRBJ1-2	TGCAGCGTTGAAGACGACGAGGGGAGCTATGGCTACACCTTC	CSVEDDEGSYGYTF
-	TRBV19	TRBD1	TRBJ2-7	TGTGCCAGTAAGGGGGCGGGTTCGTCCTACGAGCAGTACTTC	CASKGAGSSYEQYF
-	TRBV7-2	TRBD2	TRBJ2-7	TGTGCCAGCAGCTCTGACAGACTAGCGGCGAACTACGAGCAGTACTTC	CASSSDRLAANYEQYF
-	TRBV2	-	TRBJ1-2	TGTGCCAGCAGTGAAGGGATTTACTATGGCTACACCTTC	CASSEGIYYGYTF
once	TRBV7-2	-	TRBJ2-2	TGTGCCAGCAGCTTAGTGGCGGCGAACACCGGGGAGCTGTTTTTT	CASSLVAANTGELFF
few	TRBV5-1	TRBD2	TRBJ2-7	TGCGCCAGCAGCAGAACTAGCGGGGGTTTACAGCAGTACTTC	CASSRTSGGLQQYF
-	TRBV6-4	TRBD2	TRBJ2-3	TGTGCCAGCAGTGGCACGGGAGGGGGCACAGATACGCAGTATTTT	CASSGTGGGTDTQYF
-	TRBV5-5	-	TRBJ2-5	TGTGCCAGCAGCTTGCTCGCCCCAGAGACCCAGTACTTC	CASSLLAPETQYF
-	TRBV5-5	-	TRBJ1-4	TGTGCCAGCAGCCGACAAGACGGTCTTAATGAAAAACTGTTTTTT	CASSRQDGLNEKLFF
-	TRBV7-9	-	TRBJ1-1	TGTGCCAGCAGCTTAGACGCGGGTGAAGCTTTCTTT	CASSLDAGEAFF
-	TRBV7-7	TRBD1	TRBJ2-1	TGTGCCAGCAGCTTAGAACCAGGGGGAGATTACAATGAGCAGTTCTTC	CASSLEPGGDYNEQFF
-	TRBV10-3	-	TRBJ1-1	TGTGCCATCAGTGATGGGGGGCACCTCTCTCCTGAAGCTTTCTTT	CAISDGGHLSPEAFF
-	TRBV6-1	-	TRBJ1-2	TGTGCCAGCAGTGAGGGAGTCAGGAATGGTGGCTACACCTTC	CASSEGVRNGGYTF